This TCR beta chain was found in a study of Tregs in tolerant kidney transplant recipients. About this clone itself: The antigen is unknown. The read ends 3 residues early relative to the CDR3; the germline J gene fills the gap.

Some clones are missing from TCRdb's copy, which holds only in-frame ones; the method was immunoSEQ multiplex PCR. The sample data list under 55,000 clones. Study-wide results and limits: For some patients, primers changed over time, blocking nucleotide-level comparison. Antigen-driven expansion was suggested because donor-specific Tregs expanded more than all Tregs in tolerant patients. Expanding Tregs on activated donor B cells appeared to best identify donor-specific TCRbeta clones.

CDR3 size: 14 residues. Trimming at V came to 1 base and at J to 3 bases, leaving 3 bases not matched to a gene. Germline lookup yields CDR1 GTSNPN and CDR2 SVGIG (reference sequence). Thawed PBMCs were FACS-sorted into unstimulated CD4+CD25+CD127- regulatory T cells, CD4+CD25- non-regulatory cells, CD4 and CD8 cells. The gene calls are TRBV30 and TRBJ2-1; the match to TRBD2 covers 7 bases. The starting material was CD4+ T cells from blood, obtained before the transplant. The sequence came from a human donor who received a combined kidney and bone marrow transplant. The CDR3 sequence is CAWSESGDYNEQFF. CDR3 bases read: TGTGCCTGGAGTGAAAGCGGGGACTACAATGAG.